The following is a TCR beta chain sequence with its context. The antigen is unknown. The sample originates from a study of cytomegalovirus exposure and HLA in healthy donors. General study results and limits: In vitro work confirmed that three CMV-associated chains recognize CMV antigens. The study found most TCR sequences rare, yet found some public TCRs in many donors.

The CDR3 contains 14 residues. Assay: immunoSEQ multiplex PCR; the TCRdb copy retains only in-frame clones and omits some. The repertoire consists of tens of thousands of clones, with about 93% occurring once and the leading ten covering about 1.6%. The origin of this receptor is a man between 18 and 29 years old in good health and CMV-seropositive. V and J are TRBV21-1 and TRBJ2-7; the D call of TRBD2 is as the table states it, not checked on the DNA. TRBV21-1 represents a pseudogene. Input material: PBMCs. The CDR3 sequence: CASTGRPPVDEQYF. DNA for the CDR3: TGTGCCAGCACGGGTAGGCCCCCAGTCGACGAGCAGTACTTC.